What follows is one T cell receptor (beta chain) and its context. Clones were sequenced by immunoSEQ multiplex PCR, and TCRdb holds only the in-frame ones, with some missing. This sample has roughly 190,000 clones, with roughly nine tenths found just once. These data come from a study of cytomegalovirus exposure and HLA in healthy donors. CDR1 and CDR2 from the germline V gene are MNHEY and SMNVEV (reference sequence). The CDR3 extends over 15 amino acids. The trim removed 3 bases at V and 1 base at J, leaving 6 bases unmatched. The TCR was taken from a man younger than 40 in good health and CMV-seropositive. This chain joins TRBV27 and TRBJ2-7, with 7 nucleotides matching TRBD1. The sequencing sample was made of PBMCs. CDR3 DNA sequence: TGTGCCAGCAGTTTGGGCAGGGGGTTTTCCTACGAGCAGTACTTC. It is translated as CASSLGRGFSYEQYF.